This T cell receptor beta chain comes out of a study of CD8+ T cells in alopecia areata. Overall study: For the treated group, dosing was oral tofacitinib at 5 to 10 mg twice daily.

Germline V gene data show CDR1 as MNHNY and CDR2 as SVGAGI (reference sequence). Between the trimmed V and J ends, which lost 0 bases and 1 base, there was a span of 4 bases. There are 13 residues in the CDR3. It was cDNA, reverse transcribed from extracted RNA, that served as the sequencing template. TCRdb's copy holds only in-frame clones and misses some; the assay was immunoSEQ multiplex PCR. The table shows over 100,000 clones, with about 49% occurring only once. Lesional scalp tissue (obtained by punch biopsy) and peripheral blood were collected from alopecia areata patients. In regard to this clone: The antigen remains undetermined.

Overall study findings and caveats: Clonality exceeded that of normal scalp in lesional scalp, most notably in alopecia totalis/universalis. TCR sharing across patients was less clear than in mice, possibly HLA-related.

This TCR came from a human donor with alopecia areata. The input for sequencing was CD8+ T cells sorted from blood, taken at week 0. The V gene is TRBV6-6, the J gene TRBJ2-7; D is unclear. The CDR3 nucleotides read TGTGCCAGCAGTTACTCGCAGTCCTACGAGCAGTACTTC. It encodes CASSYSQSYEQYF.